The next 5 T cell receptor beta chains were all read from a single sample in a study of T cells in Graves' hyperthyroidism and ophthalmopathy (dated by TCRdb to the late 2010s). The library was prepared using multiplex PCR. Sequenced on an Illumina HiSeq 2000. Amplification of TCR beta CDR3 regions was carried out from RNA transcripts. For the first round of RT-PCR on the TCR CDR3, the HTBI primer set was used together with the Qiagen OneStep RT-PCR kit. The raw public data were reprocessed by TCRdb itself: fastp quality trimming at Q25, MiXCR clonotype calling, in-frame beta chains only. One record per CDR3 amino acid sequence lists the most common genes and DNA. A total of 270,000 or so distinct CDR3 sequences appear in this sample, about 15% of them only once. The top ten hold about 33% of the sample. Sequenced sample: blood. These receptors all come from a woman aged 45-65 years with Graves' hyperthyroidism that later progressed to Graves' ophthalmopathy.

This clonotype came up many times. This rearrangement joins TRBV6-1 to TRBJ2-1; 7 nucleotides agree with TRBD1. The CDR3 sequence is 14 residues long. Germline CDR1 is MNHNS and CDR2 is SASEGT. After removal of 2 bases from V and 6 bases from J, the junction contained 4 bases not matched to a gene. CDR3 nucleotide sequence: TGTGCCAGCAGTGAACGGGCAGGGGGCAATGAGCAGTTCTTC. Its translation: CASSERAGGNEQFF.

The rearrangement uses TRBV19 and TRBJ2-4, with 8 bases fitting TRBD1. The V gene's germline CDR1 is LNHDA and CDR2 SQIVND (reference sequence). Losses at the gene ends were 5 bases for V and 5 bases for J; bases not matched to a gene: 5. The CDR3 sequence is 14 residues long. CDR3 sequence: CASSPKGQENIQYF. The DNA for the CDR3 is TGTGCCAGTAGTCCCAAGGGACAGGAAAACATTCAGTACTTC.

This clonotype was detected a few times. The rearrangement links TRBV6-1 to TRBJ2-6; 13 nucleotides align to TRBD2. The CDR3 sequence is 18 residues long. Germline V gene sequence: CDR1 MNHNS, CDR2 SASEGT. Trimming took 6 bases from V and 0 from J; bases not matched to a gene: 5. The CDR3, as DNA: TGTGCCAGCAGCCTGGGACTAGCGGGGCTCTCTGGGGCCAACGTCCTGACTTTC. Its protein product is CASSLGLAGLSGANVLTF.

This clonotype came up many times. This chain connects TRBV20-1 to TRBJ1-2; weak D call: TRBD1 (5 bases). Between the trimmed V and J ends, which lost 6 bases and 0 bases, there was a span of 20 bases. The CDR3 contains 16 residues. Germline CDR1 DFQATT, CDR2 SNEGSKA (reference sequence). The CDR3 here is CSAGPPGSLANYGYTF. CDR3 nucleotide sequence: TGCAGTGCCGGCCCCCCAGGGTCCCTAGCTAACTATGGCTACACCTTC.

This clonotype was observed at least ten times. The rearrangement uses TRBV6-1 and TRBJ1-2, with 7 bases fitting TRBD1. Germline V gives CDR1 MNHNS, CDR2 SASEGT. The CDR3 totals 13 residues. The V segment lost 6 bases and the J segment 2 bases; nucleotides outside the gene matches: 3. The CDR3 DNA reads TGTGCCAGCAGCGACAGGGTAAACTATGGCTACACCTTC. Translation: CASSDRVNYGYTF.